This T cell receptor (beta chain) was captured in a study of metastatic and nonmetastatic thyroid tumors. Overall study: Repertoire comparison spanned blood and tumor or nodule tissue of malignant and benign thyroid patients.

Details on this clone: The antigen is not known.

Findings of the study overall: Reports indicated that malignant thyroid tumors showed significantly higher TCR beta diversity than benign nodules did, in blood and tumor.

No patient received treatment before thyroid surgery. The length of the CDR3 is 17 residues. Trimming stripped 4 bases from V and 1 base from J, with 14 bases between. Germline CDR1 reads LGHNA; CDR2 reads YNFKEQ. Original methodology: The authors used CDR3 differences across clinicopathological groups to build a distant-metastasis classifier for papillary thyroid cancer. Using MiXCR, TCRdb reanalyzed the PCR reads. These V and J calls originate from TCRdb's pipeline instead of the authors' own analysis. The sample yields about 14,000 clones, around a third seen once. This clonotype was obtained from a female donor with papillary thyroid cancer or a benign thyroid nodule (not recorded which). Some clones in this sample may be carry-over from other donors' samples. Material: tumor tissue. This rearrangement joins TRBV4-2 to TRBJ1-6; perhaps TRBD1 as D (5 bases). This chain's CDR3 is CASSRDLFGSYNSPLHF. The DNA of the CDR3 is TGTGCCAGCAGCCGGGACCTTTTTGGGTCCTATAATTCACCCCTCCACTTT.